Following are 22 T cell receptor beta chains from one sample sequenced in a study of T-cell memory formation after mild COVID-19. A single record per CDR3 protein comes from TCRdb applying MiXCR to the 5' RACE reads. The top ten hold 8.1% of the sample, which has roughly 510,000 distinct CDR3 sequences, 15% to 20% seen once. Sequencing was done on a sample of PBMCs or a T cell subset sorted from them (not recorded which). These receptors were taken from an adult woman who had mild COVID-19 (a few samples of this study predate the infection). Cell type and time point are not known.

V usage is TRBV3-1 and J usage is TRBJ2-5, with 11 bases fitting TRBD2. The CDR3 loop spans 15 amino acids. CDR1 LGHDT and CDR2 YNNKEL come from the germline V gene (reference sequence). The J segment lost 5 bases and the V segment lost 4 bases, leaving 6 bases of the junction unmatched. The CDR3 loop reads CASSRPSGGRETQYF. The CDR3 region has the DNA TGTGCCAGCAGCCGCCCTAGCGGGGGGAGGGAGACCCAGTACTTC.

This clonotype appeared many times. The CDR3 DNA follows: TGTGCCAGCAGCAGCGACAGGGCTAACTATGGCTACACCTTC. This codes for CASSSDRANYGYTF. This rearrangement joins TRBV7-2 to TRBJ1-2, with 7 bases that match TRBD1. Trimming took 5 bases from V and 0 from J; bases not matched to a gene: 3. The germline gives CDR1 SGHTA, CDR2 FQGNSA. This CDR3 region has 14 residues.

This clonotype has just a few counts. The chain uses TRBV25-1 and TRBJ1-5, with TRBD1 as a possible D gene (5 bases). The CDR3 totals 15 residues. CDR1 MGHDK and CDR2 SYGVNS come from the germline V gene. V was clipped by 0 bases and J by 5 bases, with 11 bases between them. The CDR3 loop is CASSEYGGTHQPQHF. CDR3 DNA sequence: TGTGCCAGCAGTGAATATGGCGGGACCCATCAGCCCCAGCATTTT. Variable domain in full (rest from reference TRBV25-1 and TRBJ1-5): EADIYQTPRYLVIGTGKKITLECSQTMGHDKMYWYQQDPGMELHLIHYSYGVNSTEKGDLSSESTVSRIRTEHFPLTLESARPSHTSQYLCASSEYGGTHQPQHFGDGTRLSIL.

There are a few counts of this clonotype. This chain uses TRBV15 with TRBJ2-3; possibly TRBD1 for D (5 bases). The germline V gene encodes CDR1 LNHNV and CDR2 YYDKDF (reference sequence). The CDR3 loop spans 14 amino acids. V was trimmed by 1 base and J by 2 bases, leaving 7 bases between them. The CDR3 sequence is CATSRGGFTDTQYF. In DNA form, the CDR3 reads TGTGCCACCAGCAGAGGGGGCTTCACAGATACGCAGTATTTT.

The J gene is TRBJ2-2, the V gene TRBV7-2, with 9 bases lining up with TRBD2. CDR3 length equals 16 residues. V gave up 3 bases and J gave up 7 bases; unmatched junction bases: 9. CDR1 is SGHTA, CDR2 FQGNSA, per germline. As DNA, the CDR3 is TGTGCCAGCAGCTTGGGTAGCGGGAGATCGGGCGGGGAGCTGTTTTTT. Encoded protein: CASSLGSGRSGGELFF.

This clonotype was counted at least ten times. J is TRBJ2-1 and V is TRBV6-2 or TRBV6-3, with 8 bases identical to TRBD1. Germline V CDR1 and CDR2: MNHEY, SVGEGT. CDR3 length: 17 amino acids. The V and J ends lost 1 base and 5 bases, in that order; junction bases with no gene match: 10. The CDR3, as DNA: TGTGCCAGCAGTTACTATCTGGCAGGGGGCGCCCACAATGAGCAGTTCTTC. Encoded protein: CASSYYLAGGAHNEQFF.

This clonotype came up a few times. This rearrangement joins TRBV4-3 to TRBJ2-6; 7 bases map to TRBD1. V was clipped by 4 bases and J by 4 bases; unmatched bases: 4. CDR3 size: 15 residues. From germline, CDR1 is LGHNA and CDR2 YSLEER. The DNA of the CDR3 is TGCGCCAGCAGCCGAGGGACAGTCGGGGCCAACGTCCTGACTTTC. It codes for CASSRGTVGANVLTF.

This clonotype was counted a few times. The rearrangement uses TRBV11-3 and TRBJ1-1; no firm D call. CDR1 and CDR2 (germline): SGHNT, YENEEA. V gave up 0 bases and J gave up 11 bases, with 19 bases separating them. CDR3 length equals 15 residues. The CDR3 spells CASSLDIAAGQVAFF. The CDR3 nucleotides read TGTGCCAGCAGCTTAGATATAGCGGCAGGCCAAGTGGCTTTCTTT.

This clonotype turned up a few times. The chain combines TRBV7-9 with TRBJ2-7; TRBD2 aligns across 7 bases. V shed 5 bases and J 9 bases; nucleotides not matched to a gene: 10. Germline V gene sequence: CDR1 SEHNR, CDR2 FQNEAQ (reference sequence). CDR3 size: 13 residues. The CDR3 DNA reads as TGTGCCAGCAGCGTCGGGGGGATCTCTCGGCAGTACTTC. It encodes CASSVGGISRQYF. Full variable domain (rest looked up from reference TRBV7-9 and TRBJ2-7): DTGVSQNPRHKITKRGQNVTFRCDPISEHNRLYWYRQTLGQGPEFLTYFQNEAQLEKSRLLSDRFSAERPKGSFSTLEIQRTEQGDSAMYLCASSVGGISRQYFGPGTRLTVT.

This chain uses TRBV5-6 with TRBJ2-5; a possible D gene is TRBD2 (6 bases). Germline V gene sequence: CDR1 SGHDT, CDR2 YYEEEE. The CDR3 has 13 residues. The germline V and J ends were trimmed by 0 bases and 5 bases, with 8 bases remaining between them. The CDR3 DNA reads TGTGCCAGCAGCTTGGACAGCGGGGAGACCCAGTACTTC. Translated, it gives CASSLDSGETQYF.

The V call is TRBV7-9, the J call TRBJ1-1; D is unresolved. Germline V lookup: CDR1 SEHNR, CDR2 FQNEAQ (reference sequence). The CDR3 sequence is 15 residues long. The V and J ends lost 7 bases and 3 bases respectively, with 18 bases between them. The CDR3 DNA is TGTGCCAGCATCCCGAGACCACCGGCGGACACTGAAGCTTTCTTT. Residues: CASIPRPPADTEAFF.

CDR3 loop: CASSPTGGVDTEAFF. The DNA for the CDR3 is TGTGCCAGCAGCCCGACCGGGGGGGTAGACACTGAAGCTTTCTTT. The chain carries TRBV9 and TRBJ1-1; the D gene is possibly TRBD1 (5 bases). CDR3 length: 15 residues. V was clipped by 4 bases and J by 3 bases, with 16 bases between them. CDR1 is SGDLS, CDR2 YYNGEE, per germline.

CDR3 DNA sequence: TGTGCCATCAGTGAGTCAGGCGAGGGCTCGGGGACCCAGTACTTC. It encodes CAISESGEGSGTQYF. The chain employs TRBV10-3 and TRBJ2-5, with a tentative D call TRBD2 (5 bases). The CDR3 is 15 amino acids. The V end was cut by 0 bases, the J end by 7 bases, with 15 bases between. From germline, CDR1 is ENHRY and CDR2 SYGVKD.

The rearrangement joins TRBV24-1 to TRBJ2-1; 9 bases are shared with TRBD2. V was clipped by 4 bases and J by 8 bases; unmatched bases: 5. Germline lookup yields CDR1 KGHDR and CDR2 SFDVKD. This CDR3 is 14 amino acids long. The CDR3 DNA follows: TGTGCCACCAGTGACCCGGGACTAGCATATGAGCAGTTCTTC. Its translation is CATSDPGLAYEQFF.

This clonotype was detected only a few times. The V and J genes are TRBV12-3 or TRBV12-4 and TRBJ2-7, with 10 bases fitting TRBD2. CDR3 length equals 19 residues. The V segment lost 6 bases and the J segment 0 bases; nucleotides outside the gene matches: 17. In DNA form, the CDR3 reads TGTGCCAGCAGACCAGAGACCGGGACTAGCGCGAAATTCTCCTACGAGCAGTACTTC. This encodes CASRPETGTSAKFSYEQYF.

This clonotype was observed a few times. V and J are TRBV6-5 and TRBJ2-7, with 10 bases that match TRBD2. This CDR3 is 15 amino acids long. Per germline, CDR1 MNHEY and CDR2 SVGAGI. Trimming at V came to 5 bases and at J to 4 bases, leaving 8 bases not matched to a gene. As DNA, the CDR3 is TGTGCCAGCAGTACTAAGCGGGAGGGCCCGTACGAGCAGTACTTC. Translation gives CASSTKREGPYEQYF.

In DNA, the CDR3 is TGTGCCAGCGGGCCCTATGAGGGCCTGAATGAGCAGTTCTTC. This translates into CASGPYEGLNEQFF. The V gene is TRBV5-4, the J gene TRBJ2-1, with D possibly TRBD2 on 5 matching bases. Per germline, CDR1 SGHNT and CDR2 YYREEE (reference sequence). The CDR3 runs 14 residues. Deletions cut 7 bases from V and 7 bases from J, with 18 bases between.

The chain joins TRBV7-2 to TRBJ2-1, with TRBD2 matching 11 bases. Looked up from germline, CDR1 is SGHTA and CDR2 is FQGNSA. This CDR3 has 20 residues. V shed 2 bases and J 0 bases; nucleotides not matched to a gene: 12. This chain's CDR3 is CASSLPSSGRSAGSYNEQFF. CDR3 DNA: TGTGCCAGCAGCTTACCTTCTAGCGGGAGGTCGGCAGGCTCCTACAATGAGCAGTTCTTC.

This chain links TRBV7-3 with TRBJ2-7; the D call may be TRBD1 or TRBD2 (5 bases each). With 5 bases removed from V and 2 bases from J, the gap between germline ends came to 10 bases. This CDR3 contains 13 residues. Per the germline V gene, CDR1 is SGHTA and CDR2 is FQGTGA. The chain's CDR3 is CASSHGATYEQYF. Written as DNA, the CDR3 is TGTGCCAGCAGCCACGGGGCGACCTACGAGCAGTACTTC. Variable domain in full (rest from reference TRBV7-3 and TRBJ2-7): GAGVSQTPSNKVTEKGKYVELRCDPISGHTALYWYRQSLGQGPEFLIYFQGTGAADDSGLPNDRFFAVRPEGSVSTLKIQRTERGDSAVYLCASSHGATYEQYFGPGTRLTVT.

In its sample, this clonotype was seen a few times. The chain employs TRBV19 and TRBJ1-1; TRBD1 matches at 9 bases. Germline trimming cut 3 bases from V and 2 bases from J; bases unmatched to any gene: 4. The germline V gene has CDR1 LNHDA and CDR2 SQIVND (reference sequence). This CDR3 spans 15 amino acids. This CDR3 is CASSIQDRGNTEAFF. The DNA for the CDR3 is TGTGCCAGTAGTATTCAGGACAGGGGCAACACTGAAGCTTTCTTT.

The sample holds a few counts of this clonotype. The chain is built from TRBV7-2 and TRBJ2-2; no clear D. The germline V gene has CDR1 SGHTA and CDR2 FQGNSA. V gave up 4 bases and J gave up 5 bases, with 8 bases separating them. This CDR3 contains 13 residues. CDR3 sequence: CASSSRITGELFF. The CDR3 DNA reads TGTGCCAGCAGCTCCAGAATAACCGGGGAGCTGTTTTTT.

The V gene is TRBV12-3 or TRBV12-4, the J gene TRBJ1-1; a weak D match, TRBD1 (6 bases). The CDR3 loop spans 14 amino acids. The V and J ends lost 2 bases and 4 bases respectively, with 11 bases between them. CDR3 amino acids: CASSLFRGGTEAFF. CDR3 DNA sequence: TGTGCCAGCAGTTTATTCAGGGGAGGCACTGAAGCTTTCTTT.